This TCR beta chain comes out of a study of T cells in Graves' hyperthyroidism and ophthalmopathy. This clonotype has a count of ten or more. Its antigen is unidentified. Amplification targeted TCR beta CDR3 regions from RNA transcripts. Initially, a first-round RT-PCR of the TCR CDR3 employed the HTBI primer set. TCRdb re-called the multiplex PCR reads with MiXCR, one entry per CDR3 protein. The table records approximately 270,000 distinct CDR3 sequences, approximately 14% of them present only once. Study observations and caveats: Appearing also in blood were most of the thyroid clonotypes expanded above 0.001. Ophthalmopathy, as predicted by the model, came a median about seven months after the prediction. Separation of ophthalmopathy from stable hyperthyroidism was achieved by a 13 V-J model.

The authors took PBMCs from roughly 10 ml fresh peripheral blood. Germline loops: CDR1 MDHEN, CDR2 SYDVKM. This CDR3 is built from 15 residues. J was trimmed by 4 bases and V by 5 bases; bases with no gene match: 5. The source is a middle-aged woman with Graves' hyperthyroidism that later progressed to Graves' ophthalmopathy. The chain uses TRBV28 and TRBJ2-2; TRBD1 agrees at 9 bases. Sequencing input: blood. The CDR3 loop reads CASSPGDRVTGELFF. Here the CDR3 DNA reads TGTGCCAGCAGTCCTGGGGACAGGGTCACCGGGGAGCTGTTTTTT. Using reference TRBV28 and TRBJ2-2 for the parts outside the CDR3, the full variable domain is DVKVTQSSRYLVKRTGEKVFLECVQDMDHENMFWYRQDPGLGLRLIYFSYDVKMKEKGDIPEGYSVSREKKERFSLILESASTNQTSMYLCASSPGDRVTGELFFGEGSRLTVL.